The 28 T cell receptor beta chains in this list originate from one sample, sequenced in a study of beta chain features in type 1 diabetes. The authors reverse transcribed all of the isolated RNA, so sequencing captured expressed TCRB transcripts. The assay was immunoSEQ multiplex PCR, and TCRdb's table has in-frame clones only and misses some. The table lists 330,000 or so clones, 13% to 15% of them singletons, with under 8.5% in the top ten. Sequences were obtained from central memory CD4+ T cells from blood. The source is a man aged 25 to 40 in good health.

This clone came up a few times. This chain connects TRBV4-3 to TRBJ2-3; 10 positions agree with TRBD2. CDR1 LGHNA and CDR2 YSLEER come from the germline V gene. This CDR3 contains 17 residues. The ends lost 1 base at V and 4 bases at J; junction bases unmatched: 8. The CDR3 DNA sequence: TGCGCCAGCAGCCAAGGAATAAGCGGGGGGGCCCCAGATACGCAGTATTTT. Residues: CASSQGISGGAPDTQYF.

Written as DNA, the CDR3 is TGTGCCAGCAGCCTCGGGGCCCGAGCTTTCTTT. Amino acids: CASSLGARAFF. The rearrangement joins TRBV6-5 to TRBJ1-1, with D perhaps matching TRBD1 (5 bases). CDR3 size: 11 residues. In germline, CDR1 is MNHEY, CDR2 SVGAGI. Trimming took 6 bases from V and 10 from J, leaving 12 bases between them.

The genes are TRBV9 and TRBJ1-5; 8 bases are a match to TRBD1. V shed 3 bases and J 8 bases; nucleotides not matched to a gene: 7. The CDR3 runs 14 residues. Germline assignment: CDR1 SGDLS and CDR2 YYNGEE. For the CDR3, the DNA is TGTGCCAGCAGCGACAGGGGGGGGAGAGAGCCCCAGCATTTT. Protein: CASSDRGGREPQHF.

This clone appeared a few times. The rearrangement uses TRBV5-1 and TRBJ1-1; TRBD1 is a possible D gene (5 bases). Germline-derived CDR1 and CDR2 are SGHRS and YFSETQ. With 2 bases removed from V and 5 bases from J, the gap between germline ends came to 10 bases. The CDR3 has 13 amino acids. Here the CDR3 DNA reads TGCGCCAGCAGCTTAGGGAAGGGGACTGAAGCTTTCTTT. Translation gives CASSLGKGTEAFF.

This clone was recorded at least ten times. The chain combines TRBV7-2 with TRBJ2-1; tentative D call: TRBD2 (6 bases). Trimming pared 2 bases from V and 6 bases from J, leaving 14 bases between. CDR3 length equals 15 residues. CDR1 and CDR2 from the germline V gene are SGHTA and FQGNSA. The CDR3: CASSLMPSEANEQFF. The CDR3 DNA reads as TGTGCCAGCAGCTTAATGCCTAGCGAGGCCAATGAGCAGTTCTTC.

The chain links TRBV11-3 to TRBJ2-3; tentative D call: TRBD2 (5 bases). The CDR3 contains 15 residues. Germline CDR1 is SGHNT and CDR2 is YENEEA. V dropped 1 base and J dropped 8 bases, with 16 bases sitting between them. The CDR3 DNA reads TGTGCCAGCAGCTTAGTCTCAGCGGAGTATGCTACGCAGTATTTT. It specifies CASSLVSAEYATQYF.

V usage is TRBV10-3 and J usage is TRBJ1-3; possibly TRBD1 for D (5 bases). V was pared by 3 bases and J by 2 bases, with 11 bases between. The CDR3 spans 15 residues. Germline V gene lookup returns CDR1 ENHRY and CDR2 SYGVKD. CDR3 loop: CAISEPSGTGNTIYF. In DNA, the CDR3 is TGTGCCATCAGTGAACCCTCAGGGACTGGAAACACCATATATTTT.

V usage is TRBV30 and J usage is TRBJ2-1; 14 bases fit TRBD2. CDR1 is GTSNPN, CDR2 SVGIG, per germline (reference sequence). The V segment lost 2 bases and the J segment 9 bases; nucleotides outside the gene matches: 9. The CDR3 is 16 amino acids. For the CDR3, the DNA is TGTGCCTGGAGTTCCTCAGGACTAGCGGGAGGCCGTGAGCAGTTCTTC. This encodes CAWSSSGLAGGREQFF.

This clone was counted between two and nine times. The chain combines TRBV6-5 with TRBJ1-2; D is undetermined. The V gene's germline CDR1 is MNHEY and CDR2 SVGAGI. The V end was cut by 8 bases, the J end by 8 bases, with 15 bases between. CDR3 length: 12 amino acids. The CDR3 sequence is CASGGRARGYTF. CDR3 nucleotides: TGTGCCAGCGGCGGACGGGCGAGAGGCTACACCTTC.

The CDR3 spells CASSQMSPSGPQETQYF. The CDR3 DNA reads as TGTGCCAGCAGCCAAATGTCGCCAAGCGGGCCTCAAGAGACCCAGTACTTC. V and J are TRBV4-2 and TRBJ2-5; the D gene is possibly TRBD2 (6 bases). V was shortened by 2 bases and J by 2 bases, with 18 bases between the two germline ends. The CDR3 spans 17 residues. Germline V lookup: CDR1 LGHNA, CDR2 YNFKEQ.

There are a few counts of this clone. The CDR3 bases are TGCGCCAGCAGCTTGGCGGCAGGGGAGGATACGCAGTATTTT. It is translated as CASSLAAGEDTQYF. The chain employs TRBV5-1 and TRBJ2-3; D may be TRBD1 (6 bases). Germline-derived CDR1 and CDR2 are SGHRS and YFSETQ. Deletions cut 0 bases from V and 6 bases from J, with 11 bases between. This CDR3 contains 14 residues.

V gene TRBV6-4 combines with J gene TRBJ2-1; 11 bases fit TRBD2. The germline CDR1 and CDR2 sequences are MRHNA and SNTAGT. This CDR3 spans 17 amino acids. J gave up 4 bases and V 6 bases, and 11 bases lay outside the gene matches. CDR3 sequence (DNA): TGTGCCAGCAGCGAGGGACTAGCGGAGCGTTCTTACAATGAGCAGTTCTTC. This encodes CASSEGLAERSYNEQFF.

The CDR3 DNA follows: TGCGCCAGCAGCCAAGTAGGTCAGCGCGGTCGGGGAAACACCATATATTTT. It codes for CASSQVGQRGRGNTIYF. The rearrangement uses TRBV4-3 and TRBJ1-3; D is unresolved. Deletions cut 1 base from V and 4 bases from J, with 17 bases between. Germline CDR1 and CDR2: LGHNA and YSLEER. The length of the CDR3 is 17 residues.

The chain has TRBV19 and TRBJ2-1; 8 bases fit TRBD1. Trimming removed 4 bases from V and 7 bases from J; junction bases left unmatched: 3. The CDR3 extends over 13 amino acids. Germline loops: CDR1 LNHDA, CDR2 SQIVND (reference sequence). CDR3: CASSTTGGNEQFF. The CDR3 nucleotides are TGTGCCAGTAGTACAACAGGGGGGAATGAGCAGTTCTTC.

This clone was seen a handful of times. The genes are TRBV10-3 and TRBJ1-5; D gene unclear. The V and J ends lost 3 bases and 5 bases respectively, with 5 bases between them. The CDR3 extends over 12 amino acids. From germline, CDR1 is ENHRY and CDR2 SYGVKD. CDR3 DNA sequence: TGTGCCATCAGTGAATGGGATCAGCCCCAGCATTTT. It yields the protein CAISEWDQPQHF.

This clone was counted a few times. The rearrangement links TRBV18 to TRBJ2-2; D is undetermined. From germline, CDR1 is KGHSH and CDR2 LQKENI. The CDR3 has 16 residues. V was shortened by 4 bases and J by 1 base, with 13 bases between the two germline ends. The CDR3 spells CASSRNGGRNTGELFF. CDR3 in DNA: TGTGCCAGCTCACGGAACGGTGGGCGGAACACCGGGGAGCTGTTTTTT.

The chain uses TRBV6-5 and TRBJ2-1, with TRBD1 as a possible D gene (5 bases). V lost 6 bases, J lost 4 bases, and 16 bases lay in between. The CDR3 length is 15 residues. Looked up from germline, CDR1 is MNHEY and CDR2 is SVGAGI. CDR3 region: CASSQVTVTYNEQFF. The CDR3 DNA is TGTGCCAGCAGCCAAGTGACAGTTACATACAATGAGCAGTTCTTC.

The rearrangement links TRBV19 to TRBJ1-1; 9 bases are shared with TRBD1. CDR3 length equals 14 residues. The J segment lost 7 bases and the V segment lost 10 bases, leaving 13 bases of the junction unmatched. Germline lookup yields CDR1 LNHDA and CDR2 SQIVND (reference sequence). This chain's CDR3 is CATRQGGAFDEAFF. CDR3 nucleotide sequence: TGTGCCACGAGACAGGGGGGCGCGTTTGATGAAGCTTTCTTT.

This clone appeared a few times. The genes are TRBV9 and TRBJ2-3; the match to TRBD2 covers 12 bases. Germline values: CDR1 SGDLS, CDR2 YYNGEE. Trimming removed 6 bases from V and 2 bases from J; junction bases left unmatched: 10. This CDR3 has 17 amino acids. The DNA for the CDR3 is TGTGCCAGCACCTCGACTAGCGGGGGACACAACACAGATACGCAGTATTTT. Translation gives CASTSTSGGHNTDTQYF.

In this sample, this clone turned up a few times. V and J are TRBV4-1 and TRBJ2-2; no reliable D call. CDR1 is MGHRA and CDR2 is YSYEKL in the germline V gene. This CDR3 is built from 14 residues. V was pared by 0 bases and J by 9 bases, with 11 bases between. The CDR3 protein is CASSQEPGFRELFF. The CDR3 DNA sequence: TGCGCCAGCAGCCAAGAACCCGGGTTCAGGGAGCTGTTTTTT.

This chain uses TRBV2 with TRBJ1-4, with D unresolved. Germline V gene sequence: CDR1 SNHLY, CDR2 FYNNEI. This CDR3 region has 14 residues. V lost 6 bases, J lost 8 bases, and 16 bases lay in between. The CDR3 loop reads CASRTGRIPEKLFF. CDR3 nucleotides: TGTGCCAGCAGGACCGGACGTATACCCGAAAAACTGTTTTTT. The variable domain in full, completed from reference TRBV2 and TRBJ1-4, reads EPEVTQTPSHQVTQMGQEVILRCVPISNHLYFYWYRQILGQKVEFLVSFYNNEISEKSEIFDDQFSVERPDGSNFTLKIRSTKLEDSAMYFCASRTGRIPEKLFFGSGTQLSVL.

This clone was recorded a few times. The sample has other DNA sequences that encode this CDR3 too. This chain joins TRBV7-2 and TRBJ1-2; 7 positions agree with TRBD1. V lost 5 bases to trimming and J lost 2 bases; unmatched junction nucleotides: 5. Germline V gene lookup returns CDR1 SGHTA and CDR2 FQGNSA. The CDR3 extends over 14 amino acids. CDR3 DNA sequence: TGTGCCAGCAGCGCTGACAGGGCGAACTATGGCTACACCTTC. It specifies CASSADRANYGYTF.

A few counts support this clone. The chain employs TRBV7-9 and TRBJ1-5, with 10 bases fitting TRBD1. The CDR3 is made up of 18 amino acids. V lost 5 bases and J lost 2; bases outside the gene matches: 12. Looked up from germline, CDR1 is SEHNR and CDR2 is FQNEAQ (reference sequence). Here the CDR3 DNA reads TGTGCCAGCAGCCTAGGACAGGGGGATTTGCTAGGCAATCAGCCCCAGCATTTT. This encodes CASSLGQGDLLGNQPQHF.

This clone was observed a handful of times. The chain couples TRBV7-2 to TRBJ2-5; 11 bases fit TRBD2. The CDR3 runs to 15 residues. V dropped 5 bases and J dropped 5; count of bases not matched to a gene: 7. Germline V gene data show CDR1 as SGHTA and CDR2 as FQGNSA. The chain's CDR3 is CASSQTSGVDETQYF. In DNA, the CDR3 is TGTGCCAGCAGCCAGACTAGCGGGGTTGACGAGACCCAGTACTTC. The variable domain in full, completed from reference TRBV7-2 and TRBJ2-5, reads GAGVSQSPSNKVTEKGKDVELRCDPISGHTALYWYRQSLGQGLEFLIYFQGNSAPDKSGLPSDRFSAERTGGSVSTLTIQRTQQEDSAVYLCASSQTSGVDETQYFGPGTRLLVL.

This clone turned up a few times. The rearrangement links TRBV10-3 to TRBJ2-7; no firm D call. CDR1 is ENHRY, CDR2 SYGVKD, per germline. The CDR3 loop spans 12 amino acids. Trimming cost V 1 base and J 4 bases, with 5 bases left between them. The CDR3, as DNA: TGTGCCATCAGTGAGTGGGGTTACGAGCAGTACGTC. Translation: CAISEWGYEQYV.

V and J are TRBV6-1 and TRBJ1-2; 7 bases align to TRBD1. The junction had 11 bases not matched to a gene; V was cut back by 8 bases and J by 5 bases. Germline CDR1 reads MNHNS; CDR2 reads SASEGT. The CDR3 is made up of 14 amino acids. CDR3 in DNA: TGTGCCAGCCAGGACCCGGGACAGCGATATGGCTACACCTTC. Translation gives CASQDPGQRYGYTF.

This clone was picked up a small number of times. The chain employs TRBV4-1 and TRBJ1-6, with TRBD1 matching over 7 bases. V dropped 3 bases and J dropped 9; count of bases not matched to a gene: 8. Germline lookup yields CDR1 MGHRA and CDR2 YSYEKL. CDR3 size: 15 residues. The CDR3 nucleotides read TGCGCCAGCAGCCAGGAGAAAACAGGGGCTTCACCCCTCCACTTT. It translates to CASSQEKTGASPLHF.

This clone has a handful of counts. One junction end disagrees with the germline gene, perhaps due to a read error. The chain carries TRBV18 and TRBJ2-7; D gene uncertain. Germline values: CDR1 KGHSH, CDR2 LQKENI. The CDR3 length is 12 residues. The CDR3: CASSPLSYEQYF. As DNA, the CDR3 is TGTGCCAGCTCCCCACTCAGCTACGAGCAGTACTTC.